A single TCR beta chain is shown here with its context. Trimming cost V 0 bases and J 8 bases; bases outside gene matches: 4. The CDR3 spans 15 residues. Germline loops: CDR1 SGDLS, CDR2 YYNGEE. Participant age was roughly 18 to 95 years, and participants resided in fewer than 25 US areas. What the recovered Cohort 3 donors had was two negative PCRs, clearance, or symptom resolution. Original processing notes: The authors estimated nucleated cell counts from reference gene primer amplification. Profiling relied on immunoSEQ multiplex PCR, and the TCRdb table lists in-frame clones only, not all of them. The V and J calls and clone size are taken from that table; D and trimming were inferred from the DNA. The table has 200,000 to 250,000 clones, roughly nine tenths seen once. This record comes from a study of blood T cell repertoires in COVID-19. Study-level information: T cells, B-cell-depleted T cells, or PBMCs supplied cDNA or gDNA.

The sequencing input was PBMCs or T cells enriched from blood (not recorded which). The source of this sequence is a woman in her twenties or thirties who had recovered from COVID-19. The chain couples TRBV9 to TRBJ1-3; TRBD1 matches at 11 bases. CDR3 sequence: CASSVEGQGADTIYF. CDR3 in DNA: TGTGCCAGCAGCGTAGAAGGACAGGGGGCAGACACCATATATTTT.